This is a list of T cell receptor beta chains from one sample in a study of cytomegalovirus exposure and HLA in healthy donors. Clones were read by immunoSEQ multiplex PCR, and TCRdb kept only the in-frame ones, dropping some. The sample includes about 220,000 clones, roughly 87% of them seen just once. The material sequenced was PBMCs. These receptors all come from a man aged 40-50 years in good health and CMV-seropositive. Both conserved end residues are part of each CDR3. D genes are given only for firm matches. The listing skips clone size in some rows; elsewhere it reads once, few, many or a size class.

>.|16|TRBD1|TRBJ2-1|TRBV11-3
TGTGCCAGCAGCTTAAGGAGGGGACAGGGTTACAATGAGCAGTTCTTC
CASSLRRGQGYNEQFF
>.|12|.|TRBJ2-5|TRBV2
TGTGCCAGTGGACTCGACGTTGAGACCCAGTACTTC
CASGLDVETQYF
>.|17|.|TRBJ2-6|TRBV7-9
TGTGCCAGCAGCTTCCTTAGCGGTAGAACTGGGGCCAACGTCCTGACTTTC
CASSFLSGRTGANVLTF
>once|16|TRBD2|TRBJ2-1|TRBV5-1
TGCGCCAGCAGCTTGGGAGGGAGGGCCAGTAGGAATGAGCAGTTCTTC
CASSLGGRASRNEQFF
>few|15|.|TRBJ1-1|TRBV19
TGTGCCAGTAGTTTACGGGCGGGCAGTGGCACTGAAGCTTTCTTT
CASSLRAGSGTEAFF
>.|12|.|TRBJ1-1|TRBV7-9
TGTGCCAGCGTACCAGGATACACTGAAGCTTTCTTT
CASVPGYTEAFF
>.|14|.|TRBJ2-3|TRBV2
TGTGCCAGCAGTGCTAGGCGGAGCACAGATACGCAGTATTTT
CASSARRSTDTQYF
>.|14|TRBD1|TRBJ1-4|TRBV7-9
TGTGCCAGCAGCTTGGAGACAGGGAATGAAAAACTGTTTTTT
CASSLETGNEKLFF
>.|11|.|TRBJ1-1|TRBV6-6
TGTGCCAGCATAGGGGGTAGGCAAGCTTTCTTT
CASIGGRQAFF
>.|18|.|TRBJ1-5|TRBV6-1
TGTGCCAGCAGTGATGCTCAGGGATACCAGGTTTCCAATCAGCCCCAGCATTTT
CASSDAQGYQVSNQPQHF
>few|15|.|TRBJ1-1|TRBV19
TGTGCCAGTAGTATTAGCGGCAGGGTAAAAACTGAAGCTTTCTTT
CASSISGRVKTEAFF
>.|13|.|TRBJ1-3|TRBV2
TGTGCCAGCATGCTCCCTGGCGGAAACACCATATATTTT
CASMLPGGNTIYF
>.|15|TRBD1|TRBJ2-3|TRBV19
TGTGCCAGTAGTATACAGACAGGGGGCACAGATACGCAGTATTTT
CASSIQTGGTDTQYF
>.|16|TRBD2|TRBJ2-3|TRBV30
TGTGCCTGGAGTCCCAGCCTAGCGGGTAGCACAGATACGCAGTATTTT
CAWSPSLAGSTDTQYF
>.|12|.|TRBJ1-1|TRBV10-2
TGCGCCAGCAGTTCAGGGAACACTGAAGCTTTCTTT
CASSSGNTEAFF
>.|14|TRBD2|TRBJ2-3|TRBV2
TGTGCCATCCGGGAACTAGCGGTCACAGATACGCAGTATTTT
CAIRELAVTDTQYF
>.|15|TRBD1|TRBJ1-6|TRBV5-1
TGCGCCAGCAGCTTGGGGGCAGGGACAGGCTCACCCCTCCACTTT
CASSLGAGTGSPLHF
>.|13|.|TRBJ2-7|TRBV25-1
TGTGCCAGCAGTAATGGGGGCGCCTACGAGCAGTACTTC
CASSNGGAYEQYF
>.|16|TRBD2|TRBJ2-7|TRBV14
TGTGCCAGCAGCCCCCCACTAGCGGGTGGAACCTACGAGCAGTACTTC
CASSPPLAGGTYEQYF
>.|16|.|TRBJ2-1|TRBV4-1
TGCGCCAGCAGCCAAGAAGGAACGGGGCGGGACCATGAGCAGTTCTTC
CASSQEGTGRDHEQFF
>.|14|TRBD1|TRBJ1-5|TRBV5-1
TGCGCCAGCAGCGCGACAGGGGGCAATCAGCCCCAGCATTTT
CASSATGGNQPQHF
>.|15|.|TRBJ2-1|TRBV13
TGTGCCAGCAGCCCGCAGGTAGCGGTTTTCAATGAGCAGTTCTTC
CASSPQVAVFNEQFF
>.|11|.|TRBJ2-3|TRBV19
TGTGCCAGCGATGGAGGCAATACGCAGTATTTT
CASDGGNTQYF
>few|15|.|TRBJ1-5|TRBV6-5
TGTGCCAGCAGCCCGCGAGGATATAGCAATCAGCCCCAGCATTTT
CASSPRGYSNQPQHF
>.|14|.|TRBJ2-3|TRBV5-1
TGCGCCAGCAGCCCTAGCGTCTACACAGATACGCAGTATTTT
CASSPSVYTDTQYF
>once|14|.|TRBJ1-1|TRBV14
TGTGCCAGCAGCCAAGCGGCAGGGGACACTGAAGCTTTCTTT
CASSQAAGDTEAFF
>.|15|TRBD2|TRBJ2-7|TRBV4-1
TGCGCCAGCAGCAAAGGGACTAGCGGAACCTACGAGCAGTACTTC
CASSKGTSGTYEQYF
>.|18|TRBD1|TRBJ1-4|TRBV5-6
TGTGCCAGCAGCTCCAACAGGGGGACGTGGGCAGCTCATGAAAAACTGTTTTTT
CASSSNRGTWAAHEKLFF
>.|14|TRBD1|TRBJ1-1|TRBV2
TGTGCCAGCAGTCCTGACAGGGGGAACACTGAAGCTTTCTTT
CASSPDRGNTEAFF
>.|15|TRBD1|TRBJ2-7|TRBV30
TGTGCCTGGAGCTCCGGACAGGACTTAAGCGACGAGCAGTACTTC
CAWSSGQDLSDEQYF
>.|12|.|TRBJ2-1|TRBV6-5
TGTGCCAGCAGTTACTCCGGCAATGAGCAGTTCTTC
CASSYSGNEQFF
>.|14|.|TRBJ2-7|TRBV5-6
TGTGCCAACAGCTTGGTCGGTAGCGCCTACGAGCAGTACTTC
CANSLVGSAYEQYF
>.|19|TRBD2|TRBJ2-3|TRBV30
TGTGCCTGGGACTCTCCGGGACTAGCGGGAGCGGCTTACACAGATACGCAGTATTTT
CAWDSPGLAGAAYTDTQYF
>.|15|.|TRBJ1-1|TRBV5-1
TGCGCCAGCAGCTTGGAGGGGGTTGGGGACACTGAAGCTTTCTTT
CASSLEGVGDTEAFF
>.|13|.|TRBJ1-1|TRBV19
TGTGCCAGTACCGCTGGAGGCCTATTAGAAGCTTTCTTT
CASTAGGLLEAFF
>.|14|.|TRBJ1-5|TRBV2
TGTGCCAGCAGTGAGACATATAGCAATCAGCCCCAGCATTTT
CASSETYSNQPQHF
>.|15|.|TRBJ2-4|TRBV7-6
TGTGCCAGCAGTCCGGACACGATAGCCAAAAACATTCAGTACTTC
CASSPDTIAKNIQYF
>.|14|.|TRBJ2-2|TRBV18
TGTGCCAGCTCACCACAAGGGGGAGCCGGGGAGCTGTTTTTT
CASSPQGGAGELFF
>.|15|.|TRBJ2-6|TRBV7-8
TGTGCCAGCAGCCTGGGCAGCTCTGGGGCCAACGTCCTGACTTTC
CASSLGSSGANVLTF
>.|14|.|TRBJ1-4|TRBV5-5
TGTGCCAGCAGCTCCCGGGACATCCCCGAAAAACTGTTTTTT
CASSSRDIPEKLFF
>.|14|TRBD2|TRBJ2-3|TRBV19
TGTGCCAGTACTAGCGGGAGGGCCGCGGATACGCAGTATTTT
CASTSGRAADTQYF
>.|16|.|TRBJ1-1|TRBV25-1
TGTGCCAGCAGTGAACCCGGACGGACTAGGAACACTGAAGCTTTCTTT
CASSEPGRTRNTEAFF
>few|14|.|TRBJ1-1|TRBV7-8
TGTGCCAGCACCCCCGGGAGCAGGAACACTGAAGCTTTCTTT
CASTPGSRNTEAFF
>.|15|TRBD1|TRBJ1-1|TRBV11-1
TGTGCCAGCAGCACAAGACAGGGGTTGAACACTGAAGCTTTCTTT
CASSTRQGLNTEAFF
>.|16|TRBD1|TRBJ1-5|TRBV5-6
TGTGCCAGCAGCTCCCGGGACAGGGGCACAAATCAGCCCCAGCATTTT
CASSSRDRGTNQPQHF
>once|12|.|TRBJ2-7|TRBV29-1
TGCAGCTGTATGGACTCTTCACTAAGGCAGTACTTC
CSCMDSSLRQYF
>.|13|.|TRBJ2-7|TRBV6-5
TGTGCCAGCAGTTACAAACAGGGCTACGAGCAGTACTTC
CASSYKQGYEQYF
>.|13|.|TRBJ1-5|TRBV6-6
TGTGCCAGCATCAAGGTAGGGGATCAGCCCCAGCATTTT
CASIKVGDQPQHF
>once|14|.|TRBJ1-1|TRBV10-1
TGCGCCAGCAGTGATGCTCTAGCGGGAACTGAAGCTTTCTTT
CASSDALAGTEAFF
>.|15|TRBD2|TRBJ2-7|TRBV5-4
TGTGCCAGCACCACCCTAGCGGGGGCCTCCTACGAGCAGTACTTC
CASTTLAGASYEQYF